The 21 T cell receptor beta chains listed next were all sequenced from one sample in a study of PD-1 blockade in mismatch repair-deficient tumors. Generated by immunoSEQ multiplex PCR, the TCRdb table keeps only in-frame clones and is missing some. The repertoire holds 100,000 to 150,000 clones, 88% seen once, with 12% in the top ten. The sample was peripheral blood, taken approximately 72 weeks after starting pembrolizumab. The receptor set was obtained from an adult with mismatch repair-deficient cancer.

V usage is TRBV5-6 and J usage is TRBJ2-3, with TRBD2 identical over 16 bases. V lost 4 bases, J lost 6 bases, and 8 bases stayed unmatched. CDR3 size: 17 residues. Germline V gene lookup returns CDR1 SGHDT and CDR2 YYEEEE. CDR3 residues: CASSPGLAGGPSDTQYF. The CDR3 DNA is TGTGCCAGCAGCCCGGGACTAGCGGGAGGGCCATCTGATACGCAGTATTTT.

The CDR3 here is CASSLLSRGPLSYNEQFF. The CDR3, as DNA: TGTGCCAGCAGCTTACTGTCCAGGGGACCTCTCTCCTACAATGAGCAGTTCTTC. The rearrangement joins TRBV11-2 to TRBJ2-1; a possible D gene is TRBD1 (6 bases). The CDR3 consists of 18 residues. Between the trimmed V and J ends, which lost 2 bases and 0 bases, there was a span of 17 bases. Germline V CDR1 and CDR2: SGHAT, FQNNGV.

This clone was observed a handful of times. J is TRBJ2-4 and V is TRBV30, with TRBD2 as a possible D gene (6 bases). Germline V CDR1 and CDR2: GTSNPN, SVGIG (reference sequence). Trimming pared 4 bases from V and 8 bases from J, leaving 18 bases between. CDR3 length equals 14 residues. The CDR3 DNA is TGTGCCTGGAACGTGGCGGGAAGGATGGACATTCAGTACTTC. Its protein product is CAWNVAGRMDIQYF.

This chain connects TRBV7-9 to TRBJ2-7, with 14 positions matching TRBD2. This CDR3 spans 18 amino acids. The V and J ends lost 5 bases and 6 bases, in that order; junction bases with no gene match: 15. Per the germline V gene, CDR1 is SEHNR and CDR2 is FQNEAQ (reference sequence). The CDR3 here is CASSPDGGLAGGLAEQYF. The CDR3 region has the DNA TGTGCCAGCAGCCCAGACGGCGGACTAGCGGGAGGCCTCGCCGAGCAGTACTTC.

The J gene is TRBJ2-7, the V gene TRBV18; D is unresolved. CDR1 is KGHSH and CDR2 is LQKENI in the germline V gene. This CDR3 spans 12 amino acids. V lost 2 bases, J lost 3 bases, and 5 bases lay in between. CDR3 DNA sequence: TGTGCCAGCTCACCATCCGTCTACGAGCAGTACTTC. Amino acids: CASSPSVYEQYF.

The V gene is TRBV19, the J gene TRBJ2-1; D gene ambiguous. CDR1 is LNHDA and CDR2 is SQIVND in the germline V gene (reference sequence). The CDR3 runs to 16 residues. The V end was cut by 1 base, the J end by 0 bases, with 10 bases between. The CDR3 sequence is CASSIGRLSSYNEQFF. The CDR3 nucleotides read TGTGCCAGTAGTATAGGGCGCCTGAGCTCCTACAATGAGCAGTTCTTC.

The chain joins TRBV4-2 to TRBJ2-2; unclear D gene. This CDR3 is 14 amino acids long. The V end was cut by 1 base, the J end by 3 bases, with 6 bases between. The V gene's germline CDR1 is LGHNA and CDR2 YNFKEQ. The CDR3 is CASSQVMDTGELFF. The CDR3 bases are TGTGCCAGCAGCCAAGTCATGGACACCGGGGAGCTGTTTTTT.

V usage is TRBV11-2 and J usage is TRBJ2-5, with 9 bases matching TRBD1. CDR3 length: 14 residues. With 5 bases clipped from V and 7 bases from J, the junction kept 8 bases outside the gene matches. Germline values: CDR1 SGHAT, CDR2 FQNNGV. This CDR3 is CASSPWTGEVTQYF. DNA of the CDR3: TGTGCCAGCAGCCCTTGGACAGGGGAGGTGACCCAGTACTTC.

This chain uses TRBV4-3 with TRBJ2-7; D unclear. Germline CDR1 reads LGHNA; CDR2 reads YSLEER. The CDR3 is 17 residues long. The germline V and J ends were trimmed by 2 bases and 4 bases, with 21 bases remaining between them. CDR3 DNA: TGCGCCAGCAGCCAAAAAGGCACCGGACCGGGCATGTACGAGCAGTACTTC. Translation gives CASSQKGTGPGMYEQYF.

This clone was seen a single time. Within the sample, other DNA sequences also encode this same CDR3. CDR3 loop: CASSLGRSYEQYF. The CDR3 region has the DNA TGTGCCAGCAGCTTAGGACGATCCTACGAGCAGTACTTC. The chain employs TRBV11-2 and TRBJ2-7; the D is unclear. V gave up 1 base and J gave up 1 base, with 5 bases separating them. Germline V gene sequence: CDR1 SGHAT, CDR2 FQNNGV. The CDR3 extends over 13 amino acids.

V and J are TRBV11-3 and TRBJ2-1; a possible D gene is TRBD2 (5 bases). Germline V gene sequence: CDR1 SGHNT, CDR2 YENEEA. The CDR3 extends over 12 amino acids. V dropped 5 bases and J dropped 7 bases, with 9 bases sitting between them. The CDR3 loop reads CASSLRVNEQFF. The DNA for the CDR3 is TGTGCCAGCAGCCTGCGGGTGAATGAGCAGTTCTTC.

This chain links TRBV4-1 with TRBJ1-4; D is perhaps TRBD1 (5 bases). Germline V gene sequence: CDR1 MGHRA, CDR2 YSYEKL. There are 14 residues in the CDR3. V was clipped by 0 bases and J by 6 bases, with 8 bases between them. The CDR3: CASSQEGLDEKLFF. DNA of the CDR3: TGCGCCAGCAGCCAAGAGGGGCTGGATGAAAAACTGTTTTTT.

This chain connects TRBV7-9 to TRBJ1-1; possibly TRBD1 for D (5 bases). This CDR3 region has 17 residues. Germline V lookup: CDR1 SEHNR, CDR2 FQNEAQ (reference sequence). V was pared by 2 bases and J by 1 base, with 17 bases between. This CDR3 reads CASSLTVSLTGNTEAFF. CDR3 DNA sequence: TGTGCCAGCAGCTTAACCGTCTCTCTAACAGGGAACACTGAAGCTTTCTTT.

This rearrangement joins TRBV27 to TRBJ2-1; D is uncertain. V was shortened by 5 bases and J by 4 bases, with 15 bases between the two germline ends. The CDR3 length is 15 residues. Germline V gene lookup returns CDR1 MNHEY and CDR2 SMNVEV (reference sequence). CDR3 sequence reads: CASSRSTGSYNEQFF. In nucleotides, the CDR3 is TGTGCCAGCAGTCGTTCCACCGGGTCTTACAATGAGCAGTTCTTC.

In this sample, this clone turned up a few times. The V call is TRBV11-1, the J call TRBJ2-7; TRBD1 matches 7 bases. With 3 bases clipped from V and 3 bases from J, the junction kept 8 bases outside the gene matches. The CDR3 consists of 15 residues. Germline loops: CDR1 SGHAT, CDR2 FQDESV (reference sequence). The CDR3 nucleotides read TGTGCCAGCAGCTTCCCGAGACAGGGCAGCTACGAGCAGTACTTC. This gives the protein CASSFPRQGSYEQYF.

Written as DNA, the CDR3 is TGTGCCAGCAGCCAAGAAAGGTGGGATACGCAGTATTTT. It encodes CASSQERWDTQYF. This chain joins TRBV14 and TRBJ2-3, with no clear D. CDR3 length: 13 residues. V gave up 0 bases and J gave up 6 bases, with 7 bases separating them. Germline CDR1 SGHDN, CDR2 FVKESK.

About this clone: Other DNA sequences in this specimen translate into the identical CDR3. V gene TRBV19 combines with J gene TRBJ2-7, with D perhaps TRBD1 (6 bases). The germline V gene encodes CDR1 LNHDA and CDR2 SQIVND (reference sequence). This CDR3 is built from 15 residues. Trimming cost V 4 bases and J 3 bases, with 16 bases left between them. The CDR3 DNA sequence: TGTGCCAGTAGTAGTACAGGGCTGAGGAGCTACGAGCAGTACTTC. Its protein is CASSSTGLRSYEQYF.

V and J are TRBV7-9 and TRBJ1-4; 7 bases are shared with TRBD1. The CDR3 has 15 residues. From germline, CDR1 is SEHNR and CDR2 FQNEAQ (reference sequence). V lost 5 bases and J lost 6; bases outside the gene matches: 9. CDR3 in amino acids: CASSLRKGADEKLFF. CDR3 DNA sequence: TGTGCCAGCAGCCTCCGGAAGGGGGCAGATGAAAAACTGTTTTTT.

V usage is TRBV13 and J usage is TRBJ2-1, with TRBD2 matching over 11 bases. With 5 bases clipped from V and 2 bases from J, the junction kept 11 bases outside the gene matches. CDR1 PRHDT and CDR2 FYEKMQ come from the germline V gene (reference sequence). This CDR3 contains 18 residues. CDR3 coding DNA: TGTGCCAGCAGCACTAGCCCGATAGCGGGAGGGACCTACAATGAGCAGTTCTTC. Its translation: CASSTSPIAGGTYNEQFF.

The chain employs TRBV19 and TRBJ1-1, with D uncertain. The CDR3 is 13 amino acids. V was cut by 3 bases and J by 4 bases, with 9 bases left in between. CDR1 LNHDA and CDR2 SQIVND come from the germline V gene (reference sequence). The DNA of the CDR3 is TGTGCCAGTAGTATTAGGTGGGTCACTGAAGCTTTCTTT. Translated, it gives CASSIRWVTEAFF. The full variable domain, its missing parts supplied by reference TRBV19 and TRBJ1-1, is DGGITQSPKYLFRKEGQNVTLSCEQNLNHDAMYWYRQDPGQGLRLIYYSQIVNDFQKGDIAEGYSVSREKKESFPLTVTSAQKNPTAFYLCASSIRWVTEAFFGQGTRLTVV.

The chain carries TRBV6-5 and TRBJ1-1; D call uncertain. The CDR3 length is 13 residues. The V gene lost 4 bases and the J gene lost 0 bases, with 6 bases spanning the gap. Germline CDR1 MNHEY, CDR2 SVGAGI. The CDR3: CASSWTMNTEAFF. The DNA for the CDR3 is TGTGCCAGCAGTTGGACCATGAACACTGAAGCTTTCTTT.